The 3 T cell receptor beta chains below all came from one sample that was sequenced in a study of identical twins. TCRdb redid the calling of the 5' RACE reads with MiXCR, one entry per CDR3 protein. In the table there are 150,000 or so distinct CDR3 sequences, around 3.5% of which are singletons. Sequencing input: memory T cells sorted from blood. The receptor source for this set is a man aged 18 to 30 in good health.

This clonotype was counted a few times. The CDR3 region is CSAPSLYGTSGRLDTQYF. Here the CDR3 DNA reads TGCAGTGCCCCCAGCCTATATGGGACTAGCGGAAGGTTAGATACGCAGTATTTT. The V call is TRBV20-1, the J call TRBJ2-3; 11 bases are shared with TRBD2. Germline CDR1 reads DFQATT; CDR2 reads SNEGSKA (reference sequence). Germline trimming cut 6 bases from V and 5 bases from J; bases unmatched to any gene: 19. The CDR3 spans 18 residues.

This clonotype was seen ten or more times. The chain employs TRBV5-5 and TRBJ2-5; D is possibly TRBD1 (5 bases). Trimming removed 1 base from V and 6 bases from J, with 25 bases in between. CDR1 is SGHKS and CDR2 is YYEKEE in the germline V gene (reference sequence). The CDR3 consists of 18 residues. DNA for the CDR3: TGTGCCAGCAGCTTGAGTTCTGGGGTGCAGGGCCGACAAAAGACCCAGTACTTC. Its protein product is CASSLSSGVQGRQKTQYF.

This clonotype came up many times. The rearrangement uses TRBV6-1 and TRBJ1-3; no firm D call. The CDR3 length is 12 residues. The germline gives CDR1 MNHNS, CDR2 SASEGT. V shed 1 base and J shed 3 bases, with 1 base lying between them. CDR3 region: CASSEDGNTIYF. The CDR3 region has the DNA TGTGCCAGCAGTGAAGATGGAAACACCATATATTTT.